This TCR beta chain was identified in a study of cytomegalovirus exposure and HLA in healthy donors. Study results and caveats: The study labeled fewer than 200 TCR beta chains cytomegalovirus-associated. TCR clusters originating in the first cohort tended to co-occur in the 100 to 150 validation repertoires, according to a later analysis. It was reported that the classifier diagnosed cytomegalovirus status with high specificity and sensitivity in both the original and validation cohorts. Most TCRs appeared rarely, but some public TCRs recurred in many donors.

Data came from immunoSEQ multiplex PCR; TCRdb stores just in-frame clones and leaves some out. This sample yields some 210,000 clones, of which roughly 84% are seen a single time; 2% belongs to the top ten. About this clone itself: The antigen is undetermined.

The CDR3 contains 16 residues. The junction had 6 bases not matched to a gene; V was cut back by 3 bases and J by 1 base. Looked up from germline, CDR1 is MDHEN and CDR2 is SYDVKM. The source is a woman aged 18-29 years in good health and CMV-seropositive. The chain employs TRBV28 and TRBJ2-1; 7 bases align to TRBD2. The source material was PBMCs. DNA for the CDR3: TGTGCCAGCAGTTTTTTAGGGACTACTTCCTACAATGAGCAGTTCTTC. Its translation: CASSFLGTTSYNEQFF.